Here is one T cell receptor beta chain with its context. The antigen remains undetermined. Profiled with immunoSEQ multiplex PCR; TCRdb holds only in-frame clones, not every one. The sample gives more than 1.2 million clones, about 98.5% of which show up once; approximately 0.4% is in the top ten. This specimen comes from a study of shared clonotypes between healthy human individuals. Points from the study as a whole: Sampling involved blood alone; tissue repertoires likely differ.

The germline CDR1 and CDR2 sequences are SGHTA and FQGNSA. CDR3 length: 14 amino acids. V shed 5 bases and J shed 4 bases, with 14 bases lying between them. This clonotype was obtained from a man aged 25-45 years in good health. This sequence joins TRBV7-2 and TRBJ1-2; tentatively, D is TRBD1 (5 bases). Material for sequencing was naive CD4+ T cells sorted from blood. Regarding subset: CD45RA+ positively selected. The CDR3 loop is CASSPETASYGYTF. In DNA, the CDR3 is TGTGCCAGCAGCCCTGAGACAGCGAGCTATGGCTACACCTTC.